One sample yielded the 26 T cell receptor beta chains listed below, sequenced in a study of blood T cell repertoires in COVID-19. The protocol was immunoSEQ multiplex PCR, while the TCRdb copy is restricted to in-frame clones and leaves out a portion. There are about 170,000 clones in the sample; approximately 84% occur only once, and under 8.5% lies in the top ten. The sequenced material came from peripheral blood. These receptors were taken from a man aged 35 to 55 who had recovered from COVID-19.

V is TRBV11-1 and J is TRBJ1-2; D unclear. Trimming took off 5 bases at V and 2 bases at J, with 15 bases between the two ends. This CDR3 has 15 amino acids. Germline CDR1 and CDR2: SGHAT and FQDESV (reference sequence). For the CDR3, the DNA is TGTGCCAGCAGCACCCCGACTCCGTTCAACTATGGCTACACCTTC. Its translation: CASSTPTPFNYGYTF.

The chain joins TRBV28 to TRBJ2-7, with 10 bases lining up with TRBD2. The V segment lost 11 bases and the J segment 2 bases; nucleotides outside the gene matches: 6. The CDR3 totals 13 residues. The V gene's germline CDR1 is MDHEN and CDR2 SYDVKM. The CDR3 sequence is CAGSGRDTYEQYF. The DNA for the CDR3 is TGTGCCGGGAGCGGGAGGGACACCTACGAGCAGTACTTC.

This chain joins TRBV30 and TRBJ2-7, with TRBD2 matching over 8 bases. This CDR3 has 14 residues. Looked up from germline, CDR1 is GTSNPN and CDR2 is SVGIG (reference sequence). Losses at the gene ends were 4 bases for V and 2 bases for J; bases not matched to a gene: 7. The CDR3 sequence is CAWIPGGVTYEQYF. The CDR3, as DNA: TGTGCCTGGATTCCGGGAGGGGTCACCTACGAGCAGTACTTC.

The chain combines TRBV7-3 with TRBJ1-2; no firm D call. Germline-derived CDR1 and CDR2 are SGHTA and FQGTGA. V lost 1 base and J lost 3, with 18 bases in between. There are 17 residues in the CDR3. As DNA, the CDR3 is TGTGCCAGCAGCTTAAACGCTCCGGTAGTTATCGACTATGGCTACACCTTC. It encodes CASSLNAPVVIDYGYTF.

The rearrangement links TRBV6-2 or TRBV6-3 to TRBJ2-5, with 10 bases fitting TRBD2. CDR1 MNHEY and CDR2 SVGEGT come from the germline V gene. J was trimmed by 7 bases and V by 1 base; bases with no gene match: 3. The length of the CDR3 is 14 residues. The CDR3: CASSYFASGGTQYF. In DNA form, the CDR3 reads TGTGCCAGCAGTTACTTTGCTAGCGGGGGGACCCAGTACTTC.

This clone has just one count. The genes are TRBV5-1 and TRBJ2-6; D is unresolved. Trimming cost V 0 bases and J 0 bases, with 4 bases left between them. The germline gives CDR1 SGHRS, CDR2 YFSETQ. This CDR3 is built from 15 residues. As DNA, the CDR3 is TGCGCCAGCAGCTTGGCTAGCTCTGGGGCCAACGTCCTGACTTTC. It is translated as CASSLASSGANVLTF.

The rearrangement uses TRBV10-3 and TRBJ2-6, with 8 nucleotides matching TRBD1. The CDR3 extends over 17 amino acids. The V gene end was trimmed by 10 bases and the J gene end by 2 bases; junction bases not matched to a gene: 13. CDR1 is ENHRY and CDR2 is SYGVKD in the germline V gene. DNA of the CDR3: TGTGCCACCACATCGACAGGGGTTGTCCCTGGGGCCAACGTCCTGACTTTC. It specifies CATTSTGVVPGANVLTF.

The rearrangement uses TRBV30 and TRBJ2-3, with 7 bases lining up with TRBD1. Germline V gene lookup returns CDR1 GTSNPN and CDR2 SVGIG (reference sequence). J gave up 6 bases and V 3 bases, and 12 bases lay outside the gene matches. The length of the CDR3 is 15 residues. CDR3 DNA: TGTGCCTGGAGCGCCAAGGGACAGCTTAAGGATACGCAGTATTTT. It yields the protein CAWSAKGQLKDTQYF.

The J gene is TRBJ2-1, the V gene TRBV5-1; TRBD2 is a possible D gene (6 bases). Trimming took 4 bases from V and 9 from J, leaving 23 bases between them. CDR1 and CDR2 from the germline V gene are SGHRS and YFSETQ. There are 16 residues in the CDR3. As DNA, the CDR3 is TGCGCCAGCAGCCCTACTGGGGCAGGTGGGGGGAGTGAGCAGTTCTTC. Its protein is CASSPTGAGGGSEQFF. The full variable domain, rest sourced from reference TRBV5-1 and TRBJ2-1, is KAGVTQTPRYLIKTRGQQVTLSCSPISGHRSVSWYQQTPGQGLQFLFEYFSETQRNKGNFPGRFSGRQFSNSRSEMNVSTLELGDSALYLCASSPTGAGGGSEQFFGPGTRLTVL.

The V and J genes are TRBV14 and TRBJ2-7, with D possibly matching TRBD1 (5 bases). Trimming stripped 0 bases from V and 6 bases from J, with 9 bases between. This CDR3 has 13 residues. Germline CDR1 reads SGHDN; CDR2 reads FVKESK. CDR3 protein: CASSQDFRGEQYF. The DNA for the CDR3 is TGTGCCAGCAGCCAAGATTTTAGGGGCGAGCAGTACTTC.

The chain employs TRBV4-1 and TRBJ2-1; a weak D match, TRBD1 (5 bases). Germline CDR1 and CDR2: MGHRA and YSYEKL. This CDR3 region has 12 residues. The ends were cut back, 4 bases at V and 10 bases at J, with 11 bases in the middle. The CDR3 spells CASSRKYREQFF. The CDR3 DNA reads TGCGCCAGCAGCCGCAAATACAGGGAGCAGTTCTTC.

The chain carries TRBV6-2 or TRBV6-3 and TRBJ2-7; 9 positions agree with TRBD1. The V gene end was trimmed by 4 bases and the J gene end by 5 bases; junction bases not matched to a gene: 9. Germline values: CDR1 MNHEY, CDR2 SVGEGT. The CDR3 contains 15 residues. CDR3 bases: TGTGCCAGCAGTTCCGCCGGGACAGGGTTCCACGAGCAGTACTTC. Translating it yields CASSSAGTGFHEQYF.

In nucleotides, the CDR3 is TGTGCCAGTAGTATAAGGACAGGGCCCCTGTACTTC. It codes for CASSIRTGPLYF. V is TRBV19 and J is TRBJ2-7; 8 bases fit TRBD1. CDR3 length: 12 residues. Looked up from germline, CDR1 is LNHDA and CDR2 is SQIVND (reference sequence). V gave up 2 bases and J gave up 12 bases; unmatched junction bases: 6.

This chain connects TRBV6-2 or TRBV6-3 to TRBJ2-3; 7 nucleotides align to TRBD2. Germline CDR1 is MNHEY and CDR2 is SVGEGT. Losses at the gene ends were 5 bases for V and 0 bases for J; bases not matched to a gene: 5. The CDR3 has 15 amino acids. In nucleotides, the CDR3 is TGTGCCAGCAGTCAGCTTAGCGGGAGCACAGATACGCAGTATTTT. Translated: CASSQLSGSTDTQYF.

This clone has only a few counts. The chain recombines TRBV28 with TRBJ2-7; D is uncertain. Trimming left V 9 bases short and J 4 bases short, with 10 bases between. The CDR3 runs 11 residues. The germline V gene encodes CDR1 MDHEN and CDR2 SYDVKM. The CDR3 reads CASTTSYEQYF. CDR3 DNA: TGTGCCAGTACTACCAGTTACGAGCAGTACTTC.

The V gene is TRBV30, the J gene TRBJ2-2, with D possibly TRBD1 on 5 matching bases. The CDR3 runs to 13 residues. Germline CDR1 is GTSNPN and CDR2 is SVGIG (reference sequence). The V gene lost 2 bases and the J gene lost 4 bases, with 8 bases spanning the gap. The CDR3 loop reads CAWSPDTTGELFF. In DNA, the CDR3 is TGTGCCTGGAGTCCGGACACCACCGGGGAGCTGTTTTTT.

The chain recombines TRBV7-2 with TRBJ2-7, with a weak D call TRBD1 (6 bases). This CDR3 has 15 amino acids. The V end was cut by 1 base, the J end by 6 bases, with 16 bases between. Germline V gene lookup returns CDR1 SGHTA and CDR2 FQGNSA. The CDR3 sequence: CASSLVRQGFAEQYF. The CDR3 nucleotides are TGTGCCAGCAGCTTAGTACGGCAGGGGTTCGCCGAGCAGTACTTC.

This clone has a handful of counts. V gene TRBV7-2 combines with J gene TRBJ2-7, with 7 bases aligning to TRBD2. From germline, CDR1 is SGHTA and CDR2 FQGNSA. The J segment lost 7 bases and the V segment lost 4 bases, leaving 10 bases of the junction unmatched. The length of the CDR3 is 14 residues. In DNA, the CDR3 is TGTGCCAGCAGCTCCATCGGACTAGTAGGTGAGCAGTACTTC. This translates into CASSSIGLVGEQYF.

V is TRBV30 and J is TRBJ2-7; the match to TRBD1 covers 7 bases. This CDR3 has 12 residues. Losses at the gene ends were 5 bases for V and 2 bases for J; bases not matched to a gene: 3. The germline V gene has CDR1 GTSNPN and CDR2 SVGIG (reference sequence). CDR3 nucleotide sequence: TGTGCCTGGGGGGACAGCGCCTACGAGCAGTACTTC. It translates to CAWGDSAYEQYF.

This clone was recorded a few times. CDR3 sequence reads: CASSLALLAGGPGELFF. DNA of the CDR3: TGTGCCAGCAGCTTAGCCCTACTAGCGGGAGGACCCGGGGAGCTGTTTTTT. This sequence joins TRBV11-2 and TRBJ2-2, with 12 nucleotides matching TRBD2. The CDR3 length is 17 residues. Trimming took 1 base from V and 6 from J; bases not matched to a gene: 6. Per the germline V gene, CDR1 is SGHAT and CDR2 is FQNNGV.

The chain links TRBV19 to TRBJ1-1; the D gene is possibly TRBD1 (6 bases). V was cut by 2 bases and J by 3 bases, with 10 bases left in between. This CDR3 has 14 amino acids. Germline CDR1 and CDR2: LNHDA and SQIVND (reference sequence). This CDR3 is CASSITGWDTEAFF. DNA for the CDR3: TGTGCCAGTAGTATAACAGGGTGGGACACTGAAGCTTTCTTT.

This clone was detected only once. The chain couples TRBV30 to TRBJ1-4, with TRBD1 as a possible D gene (5 bases). V lost 1 base, J lost 0 bases, and 12 bases lay in between. Germline CDR1 reads GTSNPN; CDR2 reads SVGIG (reference sequence). CDR3 length: 16 amino acids. CDR3 amino acids: CAWSGGSQATNEKLFF. Written as DNA, the CDR3 is TGTGCCTGGAGTGGAGGCTCACAGGCAACTAATGAAAAACTGTTTTTT.

This chain joins TRBV5-4 and TRBJ2-3; maybe TRBD1 (6 bases). CDR1 SGHNT and CDR2 YYREEE come from the germline V gene (reference sequence). This CDR3 region has 14 residues. V was clipped by 4 bases and J by 4 bases, with 13 bases between them. Written as DNA, the CDR3 is TGTGCCAGCAGCCTCTCCGGGACATCAGATACGCAGTATTTT. It is translated as CASSLSGTSDTQYF.

This clone was seen once. The chain links TRBV27 to TRBJ2-7, with D possibly TRBD2 on 5 matching bases. The CDR3 contains 14 residues. CDR1 is MNHEY and CDR2 is SMNVEV in the germline V gene (reference sequence). V gave up 6 bases and J gave up 6 bases, with 18 bases separating them. The CDR3 here is CASSPDFLSGEQYF. As DNA, the CDR3 is TGTGCCAGCAGCCCGGACTTTCTTTCGGGCGAGCAGTACTTC.

The chain couples TRBV5-6 to TRBJ1-1, with D tentatively TRBD1 (6 bases). Looked up from germline, CDR1 is SGHDT and CDR2 is YYEEEE. The CDR3 has 14 amino acids. The V end was cut by 7 bases, the J end by 0 bases, with 13 bases between. This CDR3 is CASFRTVMNTEAFF. DNA for the CDR3: TGTGCCAGCTTTCGGACAGTCATGAACACTGAAGCTTTCTTT.

The table lists this clone with a few counts. This chain links TRBV12-5 with TRBJ1-2; D uncertain. The V and J ends lost 1 base and 5 bases respectively, with 5 bases between them. The CDR3 spans 12 residues. Per germline, CDR1 LGHNT and CDR2 FRNRAP. CDR3 DNA sequence: TGTGCTAGTGGTTTGGGCACATATGGCTACACCTTC. This translates into CASGLGTYGYTF. Looking up the rest from reference TRBV12-5 and TRBJ1-2 gives the full variable domain: DARVTQTPRHKVTEMGQEVTMRCQPILGHNTVFWYRQTMMQGLELLAYFRNRAPLDDSGMPKDRFSAEMPDATLATLKIQPSEPRDSAVYFCASGLGTYGYTFGSGTRLTVV.